The 15 T cell receptor beta chains presented below share a single source sample, sequenced in a study of CD8+ T cells in alopecia areata. It was cDNA, reverse transcribed from extracted RNA, that served as the sequencing template. This table comes from immunoSEQ multiplex PCR, and its TCRdb copy is limited to in-frame clones, with some not included. The sample records about 97,000 clones, about 60% being singletons. Specified treatment: oral pan-JAK inhibitor, 5-10 mg twice daily. Specimen: CD8+ T cells sorted from blood, collected between weeks 55 and 65, from a patient treated with tofacitinib. The origin of the receptors is a human donor with alopecia areata.

This chain connects TRBV6-5 to TRBJ1-5; D uncertain. The V end lost 6 bases, the J end lost 4 bases, and 16 bases lay between the germline ends. The V gene's germline CDR1 is MNHEY and CDR2 SVGAGI. CDR3 size: 15 residues. CDR3 loop: CASSRTPPRNQPQHF. The CDR3 DNA reads TGTGCCAGCAGCCGTACACCGCCCCGTAATCAGCCCCAGCATTTT.

The chain links TRBV6-5 to TRBJ2-4; TRBD1 aligns across 7 bases. The CDR3 runs 11 residues. CDR1 and CDR2 from the germline V gene are MNHEY and SVGAGI. With 6 bases clipped from V and 8 bases from J, the junction kept 1 base outside the gene matches. CDR3 in amino acids: CASSTGDIQYF. The CDR3 nucleotides are TGTGCCAGCAGCACAGGGGACATTCAGTACTTC.

This sequence joins TRBV4-1 and TRBJ2-5; 7 bases fit TRBD2. From germline, CDR1 is MGHRA and CDR2 YSYEKL. V lost 0 bases, J lost 1 base, and 8 bases stayed unmatched. CDR3 length: 17 residues. This CDR3 reads CASSQDGPGGRQETQYF. The CDR3 coding sequence is TGCGCCAGCAGCCAAGATGGTCCGGGAGGCCGCCAAGAGACCCAGTACTTC.

This clone was found once. The rearrangement joins TRBV13 to TRBJ1-5; possible D gene TRBD1, 5 bases. Looked up from germline, CDR1 is PRHDT and CDR2 is FYEKMQ (reference sequence). Trimming stripped 0 bases from V and 3 bases from J, with 9 bases between. The CDR3 is made up of 15 amino acids. DNA of the CDR3: TGTGCCAGCAGCTTAGGCAGGGACCCCAATCAGCCCCAGCATTTT. This encodes CASSLGRDPNQPQHF.

The CDR3 is CAWWGREDPEAFF. In DNA, the CDR3 is TGTGCCTGGTGGGGCAGGGAGGACCCTGAAGCTTTCTTT. The chain links TRBV30 to TRBJ1-1; TRBD1 is a possible D gene (5 bases). V lost 5 bases and J 6 bases, leaving 16 bases between the germline ends. The CDR3 consists of 13 residues. The germline CDR1 and CDR2 sequences are GTSNPN and SVGIG (reference sequence).

CDR3 residues: CASSYSSGGTDTQYF. The CDR3 DNA is TGTGCCAGCAGTTACTCTAGCGGAGGCACAGATACGCAGTATTTT. V usage is TRBV6-5 and J usage is TRBJ2-3; TRBD2 is a possible D gene (6 bases). The CDR3 has 15 amino acids. Germline-derived CDR1 and CDR2 are MNHEY and SVGAGI. V was shortened by 0 bases and J by 1 base, with 8 bases between the two germline ends.

The V gene is TRBV15, the J gene TRBJ1-2; tentatively, D is TRBD1 (6 bases). Trimming shortened V by 3 bases and J by 4 bases, and 18 bases separated the two germline ends. The CDR3 consists of 16 residues. Looked up from germline, CDR1 is LNHNV and CDR2 is YYDKDF (reference sequence). The CDR3 DNA follows: TGTGCCACCAGCAGGGGGGCGTATGAAGTCGCCTATGGCTACACCTTC. This sequence encodes CATSRGAYEVAYGYTF.

V is TRBV9 and J is TRBJ2-7; no firm D call. The length of the CDR3 is 13 residues. Trimming stripped 4 bases from V and 6 bases from J, with 14 bases between. Germline CDR1 SGDLS, CDR2 YYNGEE. The DNA for the CDR3 is TGTGCCAGCAGCCCGAATGGCTATTTCGAGCAGTACTTC. It is translated as CASSPNGYFEQYF.

The rearrangement links TRBV13 to TRBJ2-3; TRBD1 agrees at 8 bases. J gave up 1 base and V 3 bases, and 3 bases lay outside the gene matches. The CDR3 runs to 15 residues. Germline V CDR1 and CDR2: PRHDT, FYEKMQ (reference sequence). Here the CDR3 DNA reads TGTGCCAGCAGCTTTCCGACAGGGGGCACAGATACGCAGTATTTT. This encodes CASSFPTGGTDTQYF.

J is TRBJ1-2 and V is TRBV27, with unresolved D. This CDR3 contains 15 residues. Trimming removed 5 bases from V and 1 base from J, with 14 bases in between. The germline V gene has CDR1 MNHEY and CDR2 SMNVEV (reference sequence). This CDR3 is CASSREGGGNYGYTF. In DNA form, the CDR3 reads TGTGCCAGCAGTCGGGAGGGCGGAGGTAACTATGGCTACACCTTC.

The chain joins TRBV30 to TRBJ2-1, with 10 bases aligning to TRBD2. This CDR3 has 15 residues. The ends lost 2 bases at V and 6 bases at J; junction bases unmatched: 7. Germline CDR1 and CDR2: GTSNPN and SVGIG (reference sequence). CDR3 residues: CAWSRGLALSNEQFF. In DNA form, the CDR3 reads TGTGCCTGGAGTCGGGGACTAGCGCTAAGCAATGAGCAGTTCTTC. The full variable domain, with the rest looked up from reference TRBV30 and TRBJ2-1, is SQTIHQWPATLVQPVGSPLSLECTVEGTSNPNLYWYRQAAGRGLQLLFYSVGIGQISSEVPQNLSASRPQDRQFILSSKKLLLSDSGFYLCAWSRGLALSNEQFFGPGTRLTVL.

The gene calls are TRBV18 and TRBJ2-1; no clear D gene. The V and J ends lost 3 bases and 8 bases respectively, with 14 bases between them. The CDR3 is 14 amino acids. The germline CDR1 and CDR2 sequences are KGHSH and LQKENI. The CDR3 loop is CASSPENNRDEQFF. CDR3 DNA sequence: TGTGCCAGCTCACCTGAAAATAATCGGGATGAGCAGTTCTTC.

This clone was found a few times. This chain connects TRBV7-2 to TRBJ2-5; possibly TRBD1 for D (6 bases). V dropped 7 bases and J dropped 1 base, with 13 bases sitting between them. CDR1 is SGHTA, CDR2 FQGNSA, per germline. The CDR3 sequence is 14 residues long. The CDR3 nucleotides read TGTGCCAGCAACAATGGGGGCCTCCAAGAGACCCAGTACTTC. Translating gives CASNNGGLQETQYF.

This clone appeared a single time. This chain links TRBV30 with TRBJ1-1; D remains ambiguous. The CDR3 extends over 11 amino acids. From germline, CDR1 is GTSNPN and CDR2 SVGIG (reference sequence). V lost 5 bases and J 1 base, leaving 5 bases between the germline ends. This chain's CDR3 is CAWAKNTEAFF. The DNA for the CDR3 is TGTGCCTGGGCAAAGAACACTGAAGCTTTCTTT.

The CDR3 region is CASSPWTGKFTDTQYF. The CDR3 nucleotides are TGTGCCAGCAGTCCCTGGACAGGGAAATTCACAGATACGCAGTATTTT. The chain combines TRBV27 with TRBJ2-3, with 8 positions matching TRBD1. The CDR3 covers 16 residues. The germline CDR1 and CDR2 sequences are MNHEY and SMNVEV (reference sequence). Trimming cost V 5 bases and J 2 bases; bases outside gene matches: 9.